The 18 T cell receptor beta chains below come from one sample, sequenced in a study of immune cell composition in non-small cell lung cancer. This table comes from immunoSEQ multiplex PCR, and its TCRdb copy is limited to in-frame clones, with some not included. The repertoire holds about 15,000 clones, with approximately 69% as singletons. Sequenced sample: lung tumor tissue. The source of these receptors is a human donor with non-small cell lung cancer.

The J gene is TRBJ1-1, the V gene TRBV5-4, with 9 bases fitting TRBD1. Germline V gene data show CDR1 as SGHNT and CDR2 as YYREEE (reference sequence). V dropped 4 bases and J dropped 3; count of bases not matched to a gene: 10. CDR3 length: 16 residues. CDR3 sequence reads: CASSAGQGNVYTEAFF. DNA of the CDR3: TGTGCCAGCAGCGCCGGACAGGGGAATGTGTACACTGAAGCTTTCTTT.

The CDR3, as DNA: TGTGCCAGCAGCCCTGATAACCCCCTCAGCTCCTACAATGAGCAGTTCTTC. It encodes CASSPDNPLSSYNEQFF. The rearrangement uses TRBV5-6 and TRBJ2-1, with D hard to call. The CDR3 totals 17 residues. CDR1 is SGHDT and CDR2 is YYEEEE in the germline V gene. V lost 4 bases to trimming and J lost 0 bases, with 17 bases between them.

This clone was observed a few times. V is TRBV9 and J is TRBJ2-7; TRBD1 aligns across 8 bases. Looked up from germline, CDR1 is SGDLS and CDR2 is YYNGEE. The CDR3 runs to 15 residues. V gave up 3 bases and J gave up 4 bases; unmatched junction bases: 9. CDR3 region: CASSAAPGTGYEQYF. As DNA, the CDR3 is TGTGCCAGCAGCGCCGCTCCCGGGACAGGATACGAGCAGTACTTC.

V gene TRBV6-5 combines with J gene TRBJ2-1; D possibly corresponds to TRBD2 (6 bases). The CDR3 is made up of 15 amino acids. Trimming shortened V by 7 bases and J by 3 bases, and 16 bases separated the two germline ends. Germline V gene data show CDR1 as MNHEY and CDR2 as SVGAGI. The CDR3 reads CASTSTSFNYNEQFF. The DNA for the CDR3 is TGTGCCAGCACCTCGACTAGTTTTAACTACAATGAGCAGTTCTTC.

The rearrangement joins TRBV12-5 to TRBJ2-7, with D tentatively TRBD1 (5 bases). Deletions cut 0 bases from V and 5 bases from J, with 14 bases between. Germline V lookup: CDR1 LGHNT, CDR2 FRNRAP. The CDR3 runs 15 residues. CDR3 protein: CASGLVAGPPDEQYF. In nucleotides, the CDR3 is TGTGCTAGTGGTTTGGTGGCAGGGCCCCCTGACGAGCAGTACTTC.

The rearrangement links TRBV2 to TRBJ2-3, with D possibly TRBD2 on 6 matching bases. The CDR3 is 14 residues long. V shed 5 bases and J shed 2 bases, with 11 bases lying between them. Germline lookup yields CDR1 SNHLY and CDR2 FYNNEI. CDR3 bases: TGTGCCAGCAGTCCCGGACTAAACACAGATACGCAGTATTTT. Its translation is CASSPGLNTDTQYF. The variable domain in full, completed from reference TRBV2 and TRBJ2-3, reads EPEVTQTPSHQVTQMGQEVILRCVPISNHLYFYWYRQILGQKVEFLVSFYNNEISEKSEIFDDQFSVERPDGSNFTLKIRSTKLEDSAMYFCASSPGLNTDTQYFGPGTRLTVL.

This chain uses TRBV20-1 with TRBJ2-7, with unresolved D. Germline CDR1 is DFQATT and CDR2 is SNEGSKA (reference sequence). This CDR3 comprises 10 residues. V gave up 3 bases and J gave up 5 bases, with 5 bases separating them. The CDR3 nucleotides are TGCAGTGCTAGGTCCGACGAGCAGTACTTC. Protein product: CSARSDEQYF.

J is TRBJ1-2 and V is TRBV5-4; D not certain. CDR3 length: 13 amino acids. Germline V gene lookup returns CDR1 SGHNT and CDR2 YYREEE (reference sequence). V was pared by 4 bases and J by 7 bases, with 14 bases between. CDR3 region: CASSAATSGGYTF. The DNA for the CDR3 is TGTGCCAGCAGCGCCGCCACCTCGGGTGGCTACACCTTC.

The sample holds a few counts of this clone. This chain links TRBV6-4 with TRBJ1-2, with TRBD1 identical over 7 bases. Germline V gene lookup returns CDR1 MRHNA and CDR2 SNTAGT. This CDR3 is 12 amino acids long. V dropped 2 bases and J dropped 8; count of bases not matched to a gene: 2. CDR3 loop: CASSDRDRGYTF. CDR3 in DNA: TGTGCCAGCAGTGACAGGGACAGAGGCTACACCTTC.

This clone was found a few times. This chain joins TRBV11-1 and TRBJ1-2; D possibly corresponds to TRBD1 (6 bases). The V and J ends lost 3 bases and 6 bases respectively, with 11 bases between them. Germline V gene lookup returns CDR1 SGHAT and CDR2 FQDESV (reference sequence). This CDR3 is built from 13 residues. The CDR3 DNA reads TGTGCCAGCAGCTTCCTCTCAGGGGATGGCTACACCTTC. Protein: CASSFLSGDGYTF.

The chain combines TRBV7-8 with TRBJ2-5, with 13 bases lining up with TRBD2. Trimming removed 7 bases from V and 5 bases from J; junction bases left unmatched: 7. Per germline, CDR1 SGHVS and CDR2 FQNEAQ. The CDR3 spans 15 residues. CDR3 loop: CASTQPGLAGETQYF. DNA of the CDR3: TGTGCCAGCACCCAGCCGGGACTAGCGGGGGAGACCCAGTACTTC.

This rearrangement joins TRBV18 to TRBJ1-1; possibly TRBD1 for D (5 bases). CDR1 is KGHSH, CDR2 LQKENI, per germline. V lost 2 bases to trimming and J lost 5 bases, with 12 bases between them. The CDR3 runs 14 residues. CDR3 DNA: TGTGCCAGCTCACCATGGCTCGGGGGTACTGAAGCTTTCTTT. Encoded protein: CASSPWLGGTEAFF.

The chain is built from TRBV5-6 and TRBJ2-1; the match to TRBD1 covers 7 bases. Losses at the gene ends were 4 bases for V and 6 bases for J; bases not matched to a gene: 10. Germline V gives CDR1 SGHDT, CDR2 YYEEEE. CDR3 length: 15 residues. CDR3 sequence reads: CASSGTDGIGNEQFF. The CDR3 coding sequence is TGTGCCAGCAGCGGGACAGACGGCATTGGCAATGAGCAGTTCTTC.

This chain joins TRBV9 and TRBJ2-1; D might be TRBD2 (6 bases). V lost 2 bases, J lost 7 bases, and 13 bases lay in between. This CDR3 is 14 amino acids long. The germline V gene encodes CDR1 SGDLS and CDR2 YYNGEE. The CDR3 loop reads CASSVGGAGNEQFF. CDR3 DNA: TGTGCCAGCAGCGTCGGCGGGGCAGGGAATGAGCAGTTCTTC. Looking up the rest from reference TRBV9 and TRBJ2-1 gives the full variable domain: DSGVTQTPKHLITATGQRVTLRCSPRSGDLSVYWYQQSLDQGLQFLIQYYNGEERAKGNILERFSAQQFPDLHSELNLSSLELGDSALYFCASSVGGAGNEQFFGPGTRLTVL.

CDR3 loop: CASSIGLRGYLRGGAETQYF. In DNA, the CDR3 is TGTGCCAGTAGTATAGGGCTTAGGGGCTATCTTCGCGGGGGTGCAGAGACCCAGTACTTC. This sequence joins TRBV19 and TRBJ2-5; the match to TRBD2 covers 7 bases. Germline CDR1 reads LNHDA; CDR2 reads SQIVND (reference sequence). This CDR3 comprises 20 residues. Trimming cost V 1 base and J 4 bases; bases outside gene matches: 21.

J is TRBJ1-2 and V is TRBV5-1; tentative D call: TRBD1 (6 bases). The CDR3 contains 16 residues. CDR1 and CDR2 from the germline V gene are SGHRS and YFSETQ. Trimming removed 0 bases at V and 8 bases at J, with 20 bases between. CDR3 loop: CASSLAEFRLGAGYTF. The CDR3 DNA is TGCGCCAGCAGCTTGGCCGAATTCCGCCTGGGGGCCGGCTACACCTTC.

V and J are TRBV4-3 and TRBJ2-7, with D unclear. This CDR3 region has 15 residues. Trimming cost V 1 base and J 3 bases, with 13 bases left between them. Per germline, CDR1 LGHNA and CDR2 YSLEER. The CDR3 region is CASSQAFQVNYEQYF. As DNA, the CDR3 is TGCGCCAGCAGCCAAGCGTTCCAGGTTAACTACGAGCAGTACTTC.

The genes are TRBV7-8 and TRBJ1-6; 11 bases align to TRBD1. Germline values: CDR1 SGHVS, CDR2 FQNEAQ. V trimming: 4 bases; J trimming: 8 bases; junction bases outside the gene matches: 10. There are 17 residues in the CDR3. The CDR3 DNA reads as TGTGCCAGCAGCTCCGGACAGGGGGCTAGTTTAGATTCACCCCTCCACTTT. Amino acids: CASSSGQGASLDSPLHF.